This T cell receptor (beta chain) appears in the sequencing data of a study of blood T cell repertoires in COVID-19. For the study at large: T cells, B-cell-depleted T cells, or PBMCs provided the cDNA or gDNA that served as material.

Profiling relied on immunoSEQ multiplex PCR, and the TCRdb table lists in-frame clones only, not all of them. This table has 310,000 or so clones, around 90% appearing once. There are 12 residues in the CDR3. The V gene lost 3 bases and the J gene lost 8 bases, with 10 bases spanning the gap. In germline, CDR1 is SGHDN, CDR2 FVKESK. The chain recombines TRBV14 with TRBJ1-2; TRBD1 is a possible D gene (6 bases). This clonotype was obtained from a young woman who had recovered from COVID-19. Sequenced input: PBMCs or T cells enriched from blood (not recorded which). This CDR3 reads CASSQGAEGYTF. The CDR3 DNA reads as TGTGCCAGCAGCCAGGGGGCCGAGGGCTACACCTTC.